These 21 T cell receptor beta chains came from one sample sequenced in a study of T-cell reconstitution after alpha-beta-depleted transplantation in children. The library targeted TCRbeta and was prepared with unique molecular identifiers. MiXCR, applied by TCRdb to the PCR reads, yields one record per CDR3 protein. Among 600,000 to 700,000 distinct CDR3 sequences listed, 16% were seen once. The sequences come from PBMCs from the stem cell graft donor, collected from the stem cell graft. All receptors derive from a human donor who donated a stem cell graft to a child with acute myeloid leukemia.

The chain combines TRBV7-9 with TRBJ2-7, with D possibly TRBD1 on 6 matching bases. The V and J ends lost 4 bases and 5 bases respectively, with 12 bases between them. The germline CDR1 and CDR2 sequences are SEHNR and FQNEAQ (reference sequence). CDR3 length: 13 amino acids. CDR3 in amino acids: CASSSTGSDEQYV. The CDR3 DNA is TGTGCCAGCAGCTCGACAGGATCCGACGAGCAGTACGTC.

In its sample, this clonotype was seen many times. This chain connects TRBV20-1 to TRBJ2-7; TRBD1 is a possible D gene (6 bases). V lost 0 bases and J lost 2, with 11 bases in between. CDR1 and CDR2 from the germline V gene are DFQATT and SNEGSKA (reference sequence). The CDR3 contains 14 residues. CDR3 in DNA: TGCAGTGCTAGAGAAGGACAGTCCGCCTACGAGCAGTACGTC. This sequence encodes CSAREGQSAYEQYV.

This clonotype was counted a few times. This sequence joins TRBV4-3 and TRBJ2-3; 7 bases agree with TRBD1. CDR3 size: 15 residues. CDR1 is LGHNA, CDR2 YSLEER, per germline. V was clipped by 4 bases and J by 4 bases; unmatched bases: 8. The CDR3 region is CASSLGQADADTQYF. In nucleotides, the CDR3 is TGCGCCAGCAGCCTCGGACAGGCTGACGCAGATACGCAGTATTTT.

V is TRBV27 and J is TRBJ2-1; maybe TRBD2 (6 bases). The CDR3 loop spans 19 amino acids. The ends were cut back, 0 bases at V and 0 bases at J, with 18 bases in the middle. Per the germline V gene, CDR1 is MNHEY and CDR2 is SMNVEV (reference sequence). The CDR3: CASSLSSSAGRLSYNEQFF. The CDR3 nucleotides read TGTGCCAGCAGTTTATCTTCCAGCGCGGGAAGGCTCTCCTACAATGAGCAGTTCTTC.

This clonotype was recorded at least ten times. CDR3 residues: CASSLGVSNQPQHF. Written as DNA, the CDR3 is TGTGCCAGCAGCTTAGGGGTGAGCAATCAGCCCCAGCATTTT. The genes are TRBV5-6 and TRBJ1-5, with a weak D call TRBD1 (5 bases). CDR3 size: 14 residues. Trimming shortened V by 2 bases and J by 1 base, and 7 bases separated the two germline ends. The germline CDR1 and CDR2 sequences are SGHDT and YYEEEE. The full variable domain, rest sourced from reference TRBV5-6 and TRBJ1-5, is DAGVTQSPTHLIKTRGQQVTLRCSPKSGHDTVSWYQQALGQGPQFIFQYYEEEERQRGNFPDRFSGHQFPNYSSELNVNALLLGDSALYLCASSLGVSNQPQHFGDGTRLSIL.

This clonotype was detected ten times or more. This chain joins TRBV29-1 and TRBJ1-1; tentatively, D is TRBD1 (5 bases). V was cut by 4 bases and J by 1 base, with 10 bases left in between. The CDR3 contains 13 residues. Germline CDR1 and CDR2: SQVTM and ANQGSEA. The CDR3 protein is CSVVTGQNTEAFF. The CDR3 bases are TGCAGCGTTGTTACGGGGCAGAACACTGAAGCTTTCTTT.

The J gene is TRBJ2-7, the V gene TRBV6-1; no reliable D call. Trimming removed 4 bases at V and 0 bases at J, with 10 bases between. The germline gives CDR1 MNHNS, CDR2 SASEGT. The CDR3 runs 14 residues. The CDR3, as DNA: TGTGCCAGCAGTGGAGGATGCGCCTCCTACGAGCAGTACTTC. This sequence encodes CASSGGCASYEQYF.

This clonotype was detected many times. The rearrangement links TRBV6-5 to TRBJ1-2; 7 bases match TRBD1. The CDR3 covers 18 residues. From germline, CDR1 is MNHEY and CDR2 SVGAGI. Trimming took 0 bases from V and 1 from J; bases not matched to a gene: 11. Here the CDR3 reads CASSYSETVRGINYGYTF. The CDR3, as DNA: TGTGCCAGCAGTTACTCCGAAACCGTCAGGGGGATTAACTATGGCTACACCTTC.

The V and J genes are TRBV15 and TRBJ1-3; D unclear. CDR3 length: 16 residues. V was shortened by 0 bases and J by 0 bases, with 9 bases between the two germline ends. Looked up from germline, CDR1 is LNHNV and CDR2 is YYDKDF (reference sequence). CDR3 region: CATSRDGKLSGNTIYF. As DNA, the CDR3 is TGTGCCACCAGCAGAGATGGAAAGCTCTCTGGAAACACCATATATTTT.

This clonotype has a count of ten or more. The chain recombines TRBV10-3 with TRBJ1-2; TRBD1 is a possible D gene (5 bases). Trimming shortened V by 7 bases and J by 0 bases, and 12 bases separated the two germline ends. Germline CDR1 is ENHRY and CDR2 is SYGVKD. CDR3 length: 14 amino acids. The CDR3: CAIKGGDSNYGYTF. Here the CDR3 DNA reads TGTGCCATCAAAGGAGGGGATTCTAACTATGGCTACACCTTC.

This clonotype turned up a few times. The chain carries TRBV5-1 and TRBJ1-4; TRBD1 matches 8 bases. The CDR3 extends over 13 amino acids. V shed 7 bases, J shed 6 bases, and the junction held 5 bases outside the gene matches. The germline V gene encodes CDR1 SGHRS and CDR2 YFSETQ. The CDR3 DNA reads as TGCGCCAGCTCGGACAGGGTCGATGAAAAACTGTTTTTT. Its protein is CASSDRVDEKLFF.

The table lists this clonotype with many counts. This sequence joins TRBV29-1 and TRBJ2-6; the D is unclear. V was cut by 4 bases and J by 4 bases, with 14 bases left in between. Germline CDR1 reads SQVTM; CDR2 reads ANQGSEA. This CDR3 is 15 amino acids long. CDR3 nucleotides: TGCAGCGTTGGGTCCGGTTCGACCGGGGCCAACGTCCTGACTTTC. It specifies CSVGSGSTGANVLTF.

This clonotype was picked up many times. The J gene is TRBJ2-1, the V gene TRBV20-1; D tentatively fits TRBD1 or TRBD2 (5 bases each). V shed 4 bases and J shed 6 bases, with 16 bases lying between them. Germline V lookup: CDR1 DFQATT, CDR2 SNEGSKA (reference sequence). The CDR3 is made up of 14 amino acids. The CDR3 sequence is CSATRVGEGNEQFF. Written as DNA, the CDR3 is TGCAGTGCTACGCGGGTGGGGGAAGGCAATGAGCAGTTCTTC.

This clonotype was detected a few times. V usage is TRBV7-2 and J usage is TRBJ1-1, with D possibly matching TRBD1 (6 bases). The CDR3 extends over 15 amino acids. Per germline, CDR1 SGHTA and CDR2 FQGNSA. Trimming pared 4 bases from V and 4 bases from J, leaving 16 bases between. The CDR3 is CASSSDGGSGTEAFF. The CDR3 DNA reads as TGTGCCAGCAGCTCCGATGGGGGCAGCGGCACTGAAGCTTTCTTT.

This clonotype appeared many times. The chain combines TRBV12-3 or TRBV12-4 with TRBJ1-3; possibly TRBD1 for D (6 bases). This CDR3 contains 15 residues. Between the trimmed V and J ends, which lost 5 bases and 2 bases, there was a span of 13 bases. Here the CDR3 reads CASSTQGHPGNTIYF. CDR3 sequence (DNA): TGTGCCAGCAGTACACAGGGACATCCTGGAAACACCATATATTTT.

This clonotype was recorded many times. The chain has TRBV29-1 and TRBJ2-2; D is uncertain. The V gene's germline CDR1 is SQVTM and CDR2 ANQGSEA. The CDR3 is 11 amino acids. V was trimmed by 4 bases and J by 8 bases, leaving 8 bases between them. CDR3 loop: CSVVLFGELFF. The CDR3 DNA is TGCAGCGTTGTCCTTTTTGGGGAGCTGTTTTTT.

This chain connects TRBV7-8 to TRBJ1-1, with 11 bases that match TRBD1. The V segment lost 5 bases and the J segment 11 bases; nucleotides outside the gene matches: 4. Germline V lookup: CDR1 SGHVS, CDR2 FQNEAQ. CDR3 length: 12 residues. CDR3 nucleotides: TGTGCCAGCAGCGGACAGGGGGCGCGGGCTTTCTTT. Translated, it gives CASSGQGARAFF.

This rearrangement joins TRBV20-1 to TRBJ2-5; D might be TRBD1 (5 bases). CDR3 length equals 14 residues. V lost 3 bases and J 4 bases, leaving 15 bases between the germline ends. CDR1 and CDR2 from the germline V gene are DFQATT and SNEGSKA (reference sequence). Here the CDR3 DNA reads TGCAGTGCTAGGGGGTTATGGGGCGGAGAGACCCAGTACTTC. Its translation is CSARGLWGGETQYF.

CDR3 sequence: CASSLVGGWQETQYF. Written as DNA, the CDR3 is TGTGCCAGCAGTTTAGTCGGGGGTTGGCAAGAGACCCAGTACTTC. V is TRBV12-3 or TRBV12-4 and J is TRBJ2-5; maybe TRBD2 (6 bases). The germline V and J ends were trimmed by 1 base and 2 bases, with 11 bases remaining between them. The CDR3 contains 15 residues.

This clonotype was seen only a few times. This sequence joins TRBV6-5 and TRBJ2-2; 8 bases are a match to TRBD2. The CDR3 is 18 residues long. Germline CDR1 and CDR2: MNHEY and SVGAGI. V was clipped by 4 bases and J by 4 bases; unmatched bases: 14. CDR3 DNA sequence: TGTGCCAGCAGTTTCCTCCCGGGGGGGGTATGGGGCACCGGGGAGCTGTTTTTT. It encodes CASSFLPGGVWGTGELFF.

This clonotype was seen only a few times. The chain is built from TRBV12-3 or TRBV12-4 and TRBJ1-3; D gene ambiguous. CDR3 length equals 12 residues. Trimming pared 2 bases from V and 7 bases from J, leaving 6 bases between. The chain's CDR3 is CASSLTRNTIYF. The DNA for the CDR3 is TGTGCCAGCAGTTTAACAAGGAACACCATATATTTT.